The 4 T cell receptor beta chains below were found in one sample sequenced in a study of T cells in Graves' hyperthyroidism and ophthalmopathy. Template material for amplifying TCR beta CDR3 regions consisted of RNA transcripts. HTBI primers were the set used in a first-round RT-PCR of the TCR CDR3. Each CDR3 protein gets one entry after TCRdb re-called the multiplex PCR reads with MiXCR. The data hold around 690,000 distinct CDR3 sequences, with 15% to 20% observed a single time. Source material: blood. Receptor source: a man aged 45-65 years with Graves' hyperthyroidism.

About this clonotype itself: Just one base apart from a much larger clone, this may be a read error. Here the CDR3 reads CASSENRGGSYEQYF. The CDR3 DNA sequence: TGTGCCAGCAGTGAAAACCGGGGCGGCTCCTACGAGCAGTACTTC. V and J are TRBV28 and TRBJ2-7, with D possibly called TRBD1 or TRBD2 (5 bases each). Germline V gene data show CDR1 as MDHEN and CDR2 as SYDVKM. The CDR3 runs to 15 residues. The germline V and J ends were trimmed by 5 bases and 0 bases, with 14 bases remaining between them. The whole variable domain, filled in from reference TRBV28 and TRBJ2-7, reads DVKVTQSSRYLVKRTGEKVFLECVQDMDHENMFWYRQDPGLGLRLIYFSYDVKMKEKGDIPEGYSVSREKKERFSLILESASTNQTSMYLCASSENRGGSYEQYFGPGTRLTVT.

In this sample, this clonotype turned up once. A much larger clone sits a single nucleotide away, making a read error possible. The CDR3 here is CAWRVRGRASYNEQFF. CDR3 coding DNA: TGTGCCTGGCGTGTGAGGGGGAGAGCTAGCTACAATGAGCAGTTCTTC. The gene calls are TRBV30 and TRBJ2-1; D is perhaps TRBD1 (6 bases). The CDR3 extends over 16 amino acids. Germline V gene data show CDR1 as GTSNPN and CDR2 as SVGIG (reference sequence).

On this clonotype: A much more abundant neighbour one base away suggests this may be a read error. V usage is TRBV12-3 or TRBV12-4 and J usage is TRBJ1-2, with a weak D call TRBD1 (5 bases). V shed 4 bases and J shed 4 bases, with 13 bases lying between them. CDR3 length equals 14 residues. In nucleotides, the CDR3 is TGTGCCAGCAGTTCGACCGGGGCGGGCTATGGCTACACCTTC. Its protein is CASSSTGAGYGYTF.

This chain links TRBV20-1 with TRBJ2-2; D is uncertain. The V end lost 1 base, the J end lost 7 bases, and 10 bases lay between the germline ends. CDR1 and CDR2 (germline): DFQATT, SNEGSKA (reference sequence). The CDR3 contains 13 residues. The CDR3 bases are TGCAGTGCTAGAGGGCCCTGGGGCGGGGAGCTGTTTTTT. This encodes CSARGPWGGELFF.